This is a list of T cell receptor beta chains from one sample in a study of blood T cell repertoires in COVID-19. Produced via immunoSEQ multiplex PCR; TCRdb's table is partial and in-frame only. The sample shows 200,000 to 250,000 clones, approximately 89% of them seen only once. Sequencing was performed on peripheral blood. The receptor set was obtained from a woman in her 30s with COVID-19, enrolled during active disease. The CDR3 runs from the conserved cysteine through the conserved F or W. A D gene is named only where the DNA matches it firmly.

V gene	D gene	CDR3 protein
TRBV6-5	TRBD1	CASSTGVTGELFF
TRBV7-2	TRBD1	CASSLVTGDNYGYTF
TRBV6-2/TRBV6-3	-	CASSYPPLEQFF
TRBV19	TRBD2	CASSIWSLAGYNEQFF
TRBV23-1	TRBD1	CASSQDRTGSQPQHF
TRBV29-1	-	CSVASGTSNQPQHF
TRBV6-1	-	CASSEGGRYNEKLFF
TRBV15	-	CATSRDKQGFRGYTF
TRBV4-3	-	CASSQEVGGYGYTF
TRBV30	-	CAWSEDIISNQPQHF
TRBV24-1	-	CATSDPGTFGYTF
TRBV6-4	TRBD1	CASRGQGNSPLHF
TRBV10-2	TRBD1	CASSESTGTGGDYGYTF
TRBV6-2/TRBV6-3	TRBD2	CASSYPGLAGGPSTDTQYF
TRBV27	TRBD2	CASSLTSGPTQFF
TRBV14	-	CASSFGEVANEKLFF
TRBV3-1/TRBV3-2	-	CASSQHREGTEAFF
TRBV19	TRBD1	CASRQGDAFF
TRBV19	TRBD1	CASRDRAGNTIYF
TRBV7-2	-	CASSEGTGLDNEQFF
TRBV4-2	-	CASSQVRGVAGAVNTEAFF
TRBV4-3	-	CASSQAFPTDNSGNTIYF
TRBV10-2	-	CASSEFVAGRQETQYF
TRBV25-1	TRBD1	CASSLTGTGYTEAFF